This section outlines one TCR beta chain sequence together with its context. The whole isolated RNA underwent reverse transcription, so sequencing captured expressed TCRB transcripts. Measured with immunoSEQ multiplex PCR; TCRdb has only the in-frame clones, and not every one. The sample carries 120,000 to 150,000 clones, 48% recorded once. The V gene's germline CDR1 is KGHSY and CDR2 FQNENV. This CDR3 is built from 15 residues. V dropped 1 base and J dropped 4; count of bases not matched to a gene: 3. These data originate in a study of beta chain features in type 1 diabetes. V and J are TRBV16 and TRBJ1-2, with 10 bases identical to TRBD1. The clonotype was recovered from a man in his late teens or twenties in good health. The sequenced sample consisted of Tregs from blood. CDR3 in amino acids: CASSQLDRGSYGYTF. The CDR3 bases are TGTGCCAGCAGCCAATTGGACAGGGGGAGCTATGGCTACACCTTC.